The sequence of this TCR beta chain was determined in a study of OX40 agonist ivuxolimab in advanced cancers. For the wider study: Ivuxolimab was a fully human IgG2 agonistic monoclonal antibody targeting the costimulatory receptor OX40 (CD134). The purpose of peripheral TCRbeta sequencing was to test whether ivuxolimab changed TCR sequence diversity and led to clonal T-cell expansion. Of the roughly 52 patients in dose escalation, 19 had hepatocellular carcinoma, roughly 15 had melanoma, 9 had renal cell carcinoma and 9 had head and neck cancer. Prior anti-PD-1, anti-PD-L1 or anti-CTLA-4 therapy was permitted, and checkpoint inhibitors had been received by roughly 42% of dose-escalation patients. Three dose-escalation patients achieved partial responses, one with hepatocellular carcinoma and two with cutaneous melanoma. A male proportion of approximately 83% and a mean age of approximately 61 years, ranging from about 23 to 90, were recorded for the dose-escalation cohort. Intravenous ivuxolimab was administered to patients every 2 weeks at six dose levels: 0.01, 0.1, 0.3, 1.5, 3 and 10 mg/kg. The monotherapy dose-escalation portion (N of about 52 patients) of the phase I ivuxolimab trial is reported in the paper.

Comments on this clone: The antigen it binds to is not known. Per-base qualities were not stored, and no clone one base away is much larger.

For sequencing of the TCRbeta CDR3 region, genomic DNA was extracted from the sorted cells. The immunoSEQ Assay was used for sequencing of TCRbeta CDR3 regions. This immuneACCESS table, as held by TCRdb, lists in-frame sequences with V and J called but not all clones. Of the missing ones, under half trace to an unresolved V gene in checked studies; the others have no known cause. This sample holds more than 75,000 clones; around 90% were observed only once. Of the sample, approximately 0.3% falls within the top ten clones. Patients with a history of autoimmune disease or receiving systemic immunosuppression were excluded from the trial. Peripheral blood for TCR sequencing was drawn from every dose cohort at baseline, at cycle 4 day 1 and at cycle 7 day 1. Samples were obtained from an open-label, multicenter, first-in-human phase I dose-escalation trial of ivuxolimab. The trial enrolled adults with locally advanced or metastatic head and neck squamous cell, hepatocellular, melanoma or renal cell carcinoma. Before TCR sequencing, CD4+ T cells and CD8+ T cells from peripheral blood were sorted into separate populations.

The investigation overall reported the following: After ivuxolimab, CD8+ T cells had more expanded clones than CD4+ T cells on average. Low levels of normalized T-cell clonal expansion were also shown by some nonresponding patients. Antigen specificity was not determined for the clonally expanded peripheral T cells. In the 0.1-3.0 mg/kg groups, partial responders were among the patients with the lowest normalized peripheral clonal expansion, particularly in CD8+ T cells. At doses from 0.1 to 3.0 mg/kg, clonal expansion was seen in both CD4+ and CD8+ blood T cells between baseline and week 6.

This TCR was recovered from an adult with an advanced solid tumor such as melanoma, head and neck, liver or kidney cancer. The input for sequencing was CD4+ or CD8+ T cells sorted from blood, taken in a trial of the OX40 agonist ivuxolimab.

CDR3 loop: CASRPDRMNTEAFF. The nucleotides read TGTGCCAGCAGACCTGACAGGATGAACACTGAAGCTTTCTTT. This sequence uses TRBV7-8 and TRBJ1-1; TRBD1 is a possible D gene, resting on 6 matching bases. The junction carries 11 bases between V and J, which are trimmed by 6 bases and 0 bases respectively. The germline V gene encodes CDR1 SGHVS and CDR2 FQNEAQ. The CDR3 runs 14 residues from the cysteine to the phenylalanine. Only CDR3 DNA is held: 42 bases, read in frame from base 1.